This T cell receptor beta chain was profiled in a study of human T cells and chemical hapten exposure. Across the whole study: Patients were given diphenylcyclopropenone on the scalp weekly across the roughly 25-week study. The variation in per-sample TCR yields arose mainly from small differences in pooled library volumes.

As the library was built, unique molecular identifiers were attached to individual cDNA molecules. TCRdb used MiXCR to reprocess the RACE reads, holding one entry per CDR3 protein. The sample consists of about 40,000 distinct CDR3 sequences, around 8.9% of them appearing once. Trimming cost V 0 bases and J 10 bases, with 12 bases left between them. Germline CDR1 and CDR2: MGHRA and YSYEKL. The CDR3 sequence is 13 residues long. As to this clonotype: Antigen specificity is unknown.

Notes on the study in general: With DPC sensitization, TCRs exceeding 1 in 1000 frequency showed no change.

Regarding time point: patch test 2, 6 weeks after DPC sensitization. Treatment: therapeutic diphenylcyclopropenone sensitization with weekly scalp DPC. The source was whole blood, collected in connection with sensitization to the hapten diphenylcyclopropenone (DPC). The origin of this receptor is a woman in her forties with alopecia areata. Some clones in this sample may be carry-over from other donors' samples. The chain combines TRBV4-1 with TRBJ1-1; no definite D call. This chain's CDR3 is CASSQESGMGAFF. Here the CDR3 DNA reads TGCGCCAGCAGCCAAGAAAGCGGGATGGGAGCTTTCTTT.